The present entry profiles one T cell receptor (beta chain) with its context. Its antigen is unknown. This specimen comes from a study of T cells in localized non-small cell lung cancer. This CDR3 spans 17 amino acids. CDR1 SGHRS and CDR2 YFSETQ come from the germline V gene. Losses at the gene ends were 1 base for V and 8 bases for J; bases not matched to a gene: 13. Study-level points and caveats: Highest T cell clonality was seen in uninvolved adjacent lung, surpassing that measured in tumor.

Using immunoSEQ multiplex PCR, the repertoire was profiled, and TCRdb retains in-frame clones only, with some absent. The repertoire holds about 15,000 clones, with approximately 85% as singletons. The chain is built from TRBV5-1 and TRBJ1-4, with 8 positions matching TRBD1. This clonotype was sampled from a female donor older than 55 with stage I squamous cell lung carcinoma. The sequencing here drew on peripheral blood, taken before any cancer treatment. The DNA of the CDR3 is TGCGCCAGCAGCTTGTCAGGGGGCGAGTCTCCAGCCGAAAAACTGTTTTTT. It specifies CASSLSGGESPAEKLFF.